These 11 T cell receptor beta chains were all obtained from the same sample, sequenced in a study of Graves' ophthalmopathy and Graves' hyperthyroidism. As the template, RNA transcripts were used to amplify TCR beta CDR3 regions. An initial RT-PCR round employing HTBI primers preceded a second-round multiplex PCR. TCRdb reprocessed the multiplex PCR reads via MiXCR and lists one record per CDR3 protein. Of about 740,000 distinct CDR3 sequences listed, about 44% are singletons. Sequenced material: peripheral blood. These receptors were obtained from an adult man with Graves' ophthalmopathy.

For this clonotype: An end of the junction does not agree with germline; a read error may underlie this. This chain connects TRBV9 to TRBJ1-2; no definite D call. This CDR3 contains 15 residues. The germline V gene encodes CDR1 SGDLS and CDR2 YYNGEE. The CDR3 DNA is TGCGCCAGCAGCCAAGTGAGGATAGCGGACTATGGCTACACCTTC. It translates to CASSQVRIADYGYTF. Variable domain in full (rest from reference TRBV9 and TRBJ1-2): DSGVTQTPKHLITATGQRVTLRCSPRSGDLSVYWYQQSLDQGLQFLIQYYNGEERAKGNILERFSAQQFPDLHSELNLSSLELGDSALYFCASSQVRIADYGYTFGSGTRLTVV.

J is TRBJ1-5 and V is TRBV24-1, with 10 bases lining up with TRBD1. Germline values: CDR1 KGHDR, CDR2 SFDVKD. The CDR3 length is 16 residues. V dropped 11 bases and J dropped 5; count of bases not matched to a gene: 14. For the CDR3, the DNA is TGTGCCAGCAGCCCTGACGCAGGGACAGGGGATCAGCCCCAGCATTTT. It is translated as CASSPDAGTGDQPQHF.

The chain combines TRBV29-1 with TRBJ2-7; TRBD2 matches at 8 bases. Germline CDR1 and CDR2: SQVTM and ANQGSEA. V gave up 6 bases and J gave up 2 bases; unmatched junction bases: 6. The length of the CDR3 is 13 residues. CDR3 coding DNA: TGCAGCGTCGCGACTAGCGCCACCTACGAGCAGTACTTC. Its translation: CSVATSATYEQYF.

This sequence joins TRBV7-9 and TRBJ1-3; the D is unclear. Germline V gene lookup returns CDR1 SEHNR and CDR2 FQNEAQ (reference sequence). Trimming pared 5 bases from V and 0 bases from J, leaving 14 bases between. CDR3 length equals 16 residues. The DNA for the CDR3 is TGTGCCAGCAGCATACGGACCCTGAGCTCTGGAAACACCATATATTTT. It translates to CASSIRTLSSGNTIYF.

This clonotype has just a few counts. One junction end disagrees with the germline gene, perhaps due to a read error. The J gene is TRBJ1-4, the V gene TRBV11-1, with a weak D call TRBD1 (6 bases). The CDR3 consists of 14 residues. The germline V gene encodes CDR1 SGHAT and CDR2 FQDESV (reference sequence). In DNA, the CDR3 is TGCGCCAGCAGCTTCTCAGGGGCTGGTGAAAAACTGTTTTTT. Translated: CASSFSGAGEKLFF.

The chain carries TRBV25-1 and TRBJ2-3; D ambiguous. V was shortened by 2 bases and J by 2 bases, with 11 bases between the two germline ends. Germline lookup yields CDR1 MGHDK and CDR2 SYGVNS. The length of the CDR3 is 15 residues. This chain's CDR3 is CASSERNRPTDTQYF. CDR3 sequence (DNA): TGTGCCAGCAGTGAAAGGAACAGACCCACAGATACGCAGTATTTT.

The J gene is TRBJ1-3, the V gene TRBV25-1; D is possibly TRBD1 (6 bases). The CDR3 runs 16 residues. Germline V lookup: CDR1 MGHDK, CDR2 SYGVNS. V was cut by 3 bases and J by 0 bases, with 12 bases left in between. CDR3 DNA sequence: TGTGCCAGCAGTGACCCCGGGGGGCTCTCTGGAAACACCATATATTTT. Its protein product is CASSDPGGLSGNTIYF.

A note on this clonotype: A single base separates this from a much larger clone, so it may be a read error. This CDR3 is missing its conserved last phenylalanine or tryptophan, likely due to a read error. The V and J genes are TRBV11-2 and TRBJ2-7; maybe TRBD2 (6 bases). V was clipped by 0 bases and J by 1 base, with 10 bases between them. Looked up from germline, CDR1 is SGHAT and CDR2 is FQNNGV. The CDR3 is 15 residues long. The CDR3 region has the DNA TGTGCCAGCAGCTTAGAGCGGGGACTGTCCTACGAGCAGTACTGC. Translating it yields CASSLERGLSYEQYC.

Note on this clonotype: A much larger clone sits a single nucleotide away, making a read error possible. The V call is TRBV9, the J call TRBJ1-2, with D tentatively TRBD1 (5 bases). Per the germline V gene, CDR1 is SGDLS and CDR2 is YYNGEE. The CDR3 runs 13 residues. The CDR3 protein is CASSVSDNYGYIF. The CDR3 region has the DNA TGTGCCAGCAGCGTCTCGGACAACTATGGCTACATCTTC.

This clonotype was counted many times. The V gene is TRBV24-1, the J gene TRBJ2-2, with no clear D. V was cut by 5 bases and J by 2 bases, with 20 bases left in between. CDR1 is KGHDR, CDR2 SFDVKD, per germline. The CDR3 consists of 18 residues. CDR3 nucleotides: TGTGCCACCAGTGCCCCGCGCGGTGGACGGGTTAACACCGGGGAGCTGTTTTTT. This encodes CATSAPRGGRVNTGELFF.

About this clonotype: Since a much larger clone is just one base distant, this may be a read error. CDR3 DNA: TGTGCCAGCAGCTCGCCGGACAGGGGGAGCTATAGCTACACCTTC. Protein product: CASSSPDRGSYSYTF. The V call is TRBV7-1, the J call TRBJ1-2, with 10 bases fitting TRBD1. TRBV7-1 is classed as an ORF, of uncertain function. The CDR3 length is 15 residues.